One sample yielded the 3 T cell receptor beta chains listed below, sequenced in a study of blood T cell repertoires in COVID-19. Assay used: immunoSEQ multiplex PCR; TCRdb lists only in-frame clones, some missing. The table has 90,000 to 100,000 clones, 80% to 85% seen once. Source material: peripheral blood. All receptors come from a man aged 55 to 70 with acute or convalescent COVID-19.

Comment on this clone: Different DNA sequences within this sample yield the same CDR3. This chain connects TRBV29-1 to TRBJ1-5, with 7 bases that match TRBD1. Per germline, CDR1 SQVTM and CDR2 ANQGSEA. V dropped 4 bases and J dropped 5; count of bases not matched to a gene: 5. This CDR3 has 13 residues. CDR3 coding DNA: TGCAGCGTTGCTGGCAGGGGGGATCAGCCCCAGCATTTT. As protein: CSVAGRGDQPQHF.

The chain has TRBV5-4 and TRBJ2-5, with TRBD2 matching over 8 bases. There are 13 residues in the CDR3. Germline V CDR1 and CDR2: SGHNT, YYREEE (reference sequence). V was pared by 4 bases and J by 5 bases, with 4 bases of the junction left unmatched. The CDR3 protein is CASSRGLEETQYF. The CDR3 DNA reads as TGTGCCAGCAGCCGGGGACTAGAGGAGACCCAGTACTTC.

The rearrangement joins TRBV5-1 to TRBJ1-5; weak D call: TRBD1 (6 bases). This CDR3 region has 15 residues. Trimming pared 0 bases from V and 3 bases from J, leaving 10 bases between. CDR1 and CDR2 (germline): SGHRS, YFSETQ. Here the CDR3 DNA reads TGCGCCAGCAGCTTGGCGACAGGCCTCAATCAGCCCCAGCATTTT. It yields the protein CASSLATGLNQPQHF.